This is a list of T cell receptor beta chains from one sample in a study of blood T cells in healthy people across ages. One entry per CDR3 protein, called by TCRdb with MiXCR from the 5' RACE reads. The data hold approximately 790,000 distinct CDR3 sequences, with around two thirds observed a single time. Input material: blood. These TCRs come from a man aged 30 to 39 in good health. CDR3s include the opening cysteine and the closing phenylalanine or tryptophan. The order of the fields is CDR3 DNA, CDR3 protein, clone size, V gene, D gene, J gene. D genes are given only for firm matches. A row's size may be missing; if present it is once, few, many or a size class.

TGCAGCGCCCCGAAGCCCGGACAGGGGGCAGAGACCCAGTACTTC	CSAPKPGQGAETQYF	-	TRBV29-1	TRBD1	TRBJ2-5
TGTGCCAGCTGCCAGGAGGGGGCATGGGATACGCAGTATTTT	CASCQEGAWDTQYF	-	TRBV2	-	TRBJ2-3
TGTGCCACCAACCTAATTCAAGAGACCCAGTACTTC	CATNLIQETQYF	few	TRBV28	-	TRBJ2-5
TGTGCCAGCAGTTCCTTTATAGGGGTTCGAGAGACCCAGTACTTC	CASSSFIGVRETQYF	-	TRBV27	-	TRBJ2-5
TGTGCCAGCAGTGAAATGAGTGAGCAGTACTTC	CASSEMSEQYF	-	TRBV6-2/TRBV6-3	-	TRBJ2-5
TGCAGTGCAACCGGGACGGGGCGCGATGAGCAGTTCTTC	CSATGTGRDEQFF	few	TRBV20-1	-	TRBJ2-1
TGTGCCACCAGCGGGGGAGGATCATATGGCTACACCTTC	CATSGGGSYGYTF	many	TRBV15	-	TRBJ1-2
TGTGCCAGCAGCAGGATCCCATTGAACACTGAAGCTTTCTTT	CASSRIPLNTEAFF	-	TRBV6-2/TRBV6-3	-	TRBJ1-1
TGTGCCAGCAGTGATAGGCGGGGGCCTACCTACGAGCAGTACTTC	CASSDRRGPTYEQYF	once	TRBV2	-	TRBJ2-7
TGTGCCAGCAGTATGGCAGGGGGCTCCTACGAGCAGTACTTC	CASSMAGGSYEQYF	-	TRBV27	TRBD1	TRBJ2-7
TGTGCCAGCAGCTTCCTTATTCCCACAGATACGCAGTATTTT	CASSFLIPTDTQYF	-	TRBV11-2	-	TRBJ2-3
TGTGCCAGCAGCTTTTCCGGGACAGGGCCCCATGGCTACACCTTC	CASSFSGTGPHGYTF	-	TRBV13	TRBD1	TRBJ1-2
TGCAGTGCTAGTTCCATCGGGGCCAACGTCCTGACTTTC	CSASSIGANVLTF	few	TRBV20-1	-	TRBJ2-6
TGTGCCAGCAAGTCTTCCCTAGAGCAGTACTTC	CASKSSLEQYF	-	TRBV6-5	-	TRBJ2-4
TGTGCCATAACCCCGCAATCCTACAATGAGCAGTTCTTC	CAITPQSYNEQFF	-	TRBV2	-	TRBJ2-1
TGTGCCAGCAGCTTAAACTATCGACAGGGGTGGTACGAGCAGTACTTC	CASSLNYRQGWYEQYF	-	TRBV7-3	TRBD1	TRBJ2-7
TGTGCCAGCAGCCAAGATTACGAGTCGGGTCGCGTAGATACGCAGTATTTT	CASSQDYESGRVDTQYF	-	TRBV4-2	-	TRBJ2-3
TGCAGCGCGCAGGGGGCTAGTGGCACAGATACGCAGTATTTT	CSAQGASGTDTQYF	-	TRBV29-1	TRBD1	TRBJ2-3
TGTGCCAGCAGCTTCGGCGGGGATATGGAGCAGTACTTC	CASSFGGDMEQYF	-	TRBV7-3	-	TRBJ2-5
TGTGCCAGCAGCCCCCACTGGGAACCCGAGAGTCAGCCCCAGCATTTT	CASSPHWEPESQPQHF	-	TRBV7-8	-	TRBJ1-5
TGTGCCACCAGCAGCACGACAGGGGTCCAAGAGACCCAGTACTTC	CATSSTTGVQETQYF	-	TRBV15	TRBD1	TRBJ2-5
TGTGCCAGCAGCGTAGCCCTCCGGGGGGCCAATGAGCAGTTCTTC	CASSVALRGANEQFF	-	TRBV9	-	TRBJ2-1
TGTGCCAGCAGCCAAGATCCCCTGAGGAGATGGGGCTACAATGAGCAGTTCTTC	CASSQDPLRRWGYNEQFF	-	TRBV4-2	-	TRBJ2-1
TGTGCCAGCAGTTACTGGGACGGCTCCTACGAGCAGTACTTC	CASSYWDGSYEQYF	-	TRBV6-2/TRBV6-3	-	TRBJ2-7
TGCGCCAGCAGCTATGACCCCCAGGCCCTATACAATGAGCAGTTCTTC	CASSYDPQALYNEQFF	-	TRBV5-1	-	TRBJ2-1
TGTGCCAGCAGTTTAGATATTCTAGGGGGCCAAGAGACCCAGTACTTC	CASSLDILGGQETQYF	-	TRBV12-3/TRBV12-4	-	TRBJ2-5
TGTGCCAGCACCAGACAGGGGGCCTCCTACGAGCAGTACTTC	CASTRQGASYEQYF	-	TRBV12-3/TRBV12-4	TRBD1	TRBJ2-7
TGTGCCAGCAGCTTACAGGGGGCGCATGAGCAGTTCTTC	CASSLQGAHEQFF	-	TRBV7-2	TRBD1	TRBJ2-1
TGCAGTGCTATTGCAGGGGGCTACTACGAGCAGTACTTC	CSAIAGGYYEQYF	-	TRBV20-1	TRBD1	TRBJ2-7
TGTGCCAGCAGCCAAGGACTAGCGGGGAGAGATGAGCAGTTCTTC	CASSQGLAGRDEQFF	-	TRBV4-2	TRBD2	TRBJ2-1
TGTGCCAGCAGCTTAACAGCGGGGGGGCCAGATACGCAGTATTTT	CASSLTAGGPDTQYF	-	TRBV7-2	TRBD2	TRBJ2-3
TGTGCCAGCAGTTACAAGTGGGGCCAAGAGACCCAGTACTTC	CASSYKWGQETQYF	-	TRBV6-5	-	TRBJ2-5
TGTGCCATCAGTGGGGGACAGGGGCGCACTGAAGCTTTCTTT	CAISGGQGRTEAFF	-	TRBV10-3	TRBD1	TRBJ1-1
TGTGCCACCAGCCCCCGGAGGGGTGGCGAAAAACTGTTTTTT	CATSPRRGGEKLFF	-	TRBV15	-	TRBJ1-4
TGTGCCAGCAGTCCCAACACGGCTGGAAACACCATATATTTT	CASSPNTAGNTIYF	once	TRBV9	-	TRBJ1-3
TGCGCCAGCAGCTTTTCGTATAGCGGGGGCTTGAGCTCCTACAATGAGCAGTTCTTC	CASSFSYSGGLSSYNEQFF	-	TRBV4-3	TRBD2	TRBJ2-1
TGTGCCAGCAGCCTAGGCGAAGGGGGCGCCGGTCAGCCCCAGCATTTT	CASSLGEGGAGQPQHF	-	TRBV7-9	TRBD1	TRBJ1-5
TGTGCCAGCAGTGCTACAGGGGTGGTGGAAGCTTTCTTT	CASSATGVVEAFF	once	TRBV6-4	TRBD1	TRBJ1-1